This T cell receptor (beta chain) was obtained from a study of blood T cells in healthy people across ages. The wider study: Template switching caught about one barcoded beta molecule for each two T cells. General observations from the study: It was held that diversity estimates obtained from one million T cells represented underestimates. Unknown CMV status may confound age-related changes in expanded clones.

The second PCR ran roughly 6 to 11 cycles with a sample-barcoded 5' primer and J-beta primers. TCRdb reprocessed the 5' RACE reads via MiXCR and lists one record per CDR3 protein. The sample holds about 590,000 distinct CDR3 sequences, approximately 30% seen once. Donors were systemically healthy Caucasian individuals from Russia aged about 6 to 100 years. V gave up 4 bases and J gave up 8 bases, with 8 bases separating them. Germline assignment: CDR1 GTSNPN and CDR2 SVGIG (reference sequence). The CDR3 has 11 residues. This clonotype was recorded a few times. Its target is not known. The source of this sequence is an elderly woman in good health. Material: blood. The V call is TRBV30, the J call TRBJ1-4, with D possibly matching TRBD1 (5 bases). CDR3 protein: CAWMGGEKLFF. CDR3 DNA: TGTGCCTGGATGGGGGGGGAAAAACTGTTTTTT.